The 4 T cell receptor beta chains below come from one sample, sequenced in a study of T cell responses to AZD1222 COVID-19 vaccine. TCRdb keeps only in-frame clones here, not all; method: immunoSEQ multiplex PCR. The repertoire holds 120,000 to 150,000 clones, with 86% as singletons. The material was peripheral blood, obtained 28 days after the second AZD1222 dose. All receptors come from an adult who received the AZD1222 COVID-19 vaccine.

The chain couples TRBV10-3 to TRBJ1-2; D is unclear. Trimming removed 7 bases at V and 2 bases at J, with 17 bases between. Germline-derived CDR1 and CDR2 are ENHRY and SYGVKD. The CDR3 covers 15 residues. The CDR3 reads CAITPASSTNYGYTF. In DNA form, the CDR3 reads TGTGCCATCACGCCGGCCAGTTCAACAAACTATGGCTACACCTTC.

The chain recombines TRBV15 with TRBJ1-2, with 8 positions matching TRBD1. The length of the CDR3 is 14 residues. Per the germline V gene, CDR1 is LNHNV and CDR2 is YYDKDF (reference sequence). V lost 6 bases and J lost 4; bases outside the gene matches: 7. The CDR3 protein is CATSMDRATYGYTF. The CDR3 coding sequence is TGTGCCACCAGTATGGACAGGGCAACCTATGGCTACACCTTC.

The chain recombines TRBV5-6 with TRBJ1-5, with D unresolved. Germline V CDR1 and CDR2: SGHDT, YYEEEE. The CDR3 totals 14 residues. V lost 0 bases to trimming and J lost 4 bases, with 8 bases between them. The CDR3 DNA is TGTGCCAGCAGCTTGGGGACTCCTAATCAGCCCCAGCATTTT. Translated: CASSLGTPNQPQHF.

This clone is a singleton in its sample. The CDR3 DNA sequence: TGTGCCAGCAGTGAGAACGGGGGTTACAATGAGCAGTTCTTC. The encoded protein is CASSENGGYNEQFF. This chain joins TRBV6-1 and TRBJ2-1, with a tentative D call TRBD2 (6 bases). V dropped 3 bases and J dropped 4 bases, with 10 bases sitting between them. Per the germline V gene, CDR1 is MNHNS and CDR2 is SASEGT. The CDR3 is 14 amino acids.